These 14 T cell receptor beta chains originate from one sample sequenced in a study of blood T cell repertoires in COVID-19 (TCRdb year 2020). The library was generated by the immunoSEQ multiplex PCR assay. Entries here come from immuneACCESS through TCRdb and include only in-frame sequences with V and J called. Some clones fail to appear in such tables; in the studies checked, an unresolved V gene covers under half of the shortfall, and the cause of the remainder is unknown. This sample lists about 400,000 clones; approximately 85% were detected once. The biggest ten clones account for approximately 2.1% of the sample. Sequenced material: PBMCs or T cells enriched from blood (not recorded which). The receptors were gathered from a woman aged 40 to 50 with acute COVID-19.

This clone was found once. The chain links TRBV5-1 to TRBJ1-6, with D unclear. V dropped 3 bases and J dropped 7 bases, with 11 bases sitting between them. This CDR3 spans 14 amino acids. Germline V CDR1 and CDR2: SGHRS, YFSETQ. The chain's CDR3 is CASSSDTSNSPLHF. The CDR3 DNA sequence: TGCGCCAGCAGCTCCGACACATCAAATTCACCCCTCCACTTT.

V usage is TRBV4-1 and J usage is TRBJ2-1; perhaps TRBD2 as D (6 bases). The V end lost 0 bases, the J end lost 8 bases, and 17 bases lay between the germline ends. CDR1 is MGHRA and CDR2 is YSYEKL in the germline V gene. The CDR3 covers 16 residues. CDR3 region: CASSQDWGEKADEQFF. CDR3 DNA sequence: TGCGCCAGCAGCCAAGATTGGGGGGAAAAGGCCGATGAGCAGTTCTTC.

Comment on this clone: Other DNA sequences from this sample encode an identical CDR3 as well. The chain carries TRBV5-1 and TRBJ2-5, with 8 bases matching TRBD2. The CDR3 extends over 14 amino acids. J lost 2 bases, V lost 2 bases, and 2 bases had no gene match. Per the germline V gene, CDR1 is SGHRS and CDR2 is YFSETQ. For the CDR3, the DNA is TGCGCCAGCAGCTTAACTAGCGGTCAAGAGACCCAGTACTTC. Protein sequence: CASSLTSGQETQYF.

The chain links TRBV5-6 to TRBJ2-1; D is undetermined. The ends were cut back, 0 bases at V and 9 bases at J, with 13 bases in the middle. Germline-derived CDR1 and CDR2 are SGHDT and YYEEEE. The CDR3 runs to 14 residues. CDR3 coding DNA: TGTGCCAGCAGCTTGGTGTTCTCGCGGAGTGAGCAGTTCTTC. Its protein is CASSLVFSRSEQFF.

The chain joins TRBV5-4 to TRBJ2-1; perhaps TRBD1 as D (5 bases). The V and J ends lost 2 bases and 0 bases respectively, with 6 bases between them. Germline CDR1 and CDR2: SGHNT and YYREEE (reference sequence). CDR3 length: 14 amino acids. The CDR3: CASSLQASYNEQFF. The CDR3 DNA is TGTGCCAGCAGCTTACAGGCCTCCTACAATGAGCAGTTCTTC.

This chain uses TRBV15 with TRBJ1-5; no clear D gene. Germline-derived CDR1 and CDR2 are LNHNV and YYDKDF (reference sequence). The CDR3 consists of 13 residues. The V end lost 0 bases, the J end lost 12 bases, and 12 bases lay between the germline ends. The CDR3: CATSRDPVRSQHF. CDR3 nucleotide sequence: TGTGCCACCAGCAGAGATCCGGTAAGAAGCCAGCATTTT.

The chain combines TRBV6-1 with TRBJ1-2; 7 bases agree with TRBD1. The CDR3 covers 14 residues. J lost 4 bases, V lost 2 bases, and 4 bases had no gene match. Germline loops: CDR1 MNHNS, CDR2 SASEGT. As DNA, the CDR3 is TGTGCCAGCAGTGAAATGACAGGGCCCTATGGCTACACCTTC. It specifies CASSEMTGPYGYTF.

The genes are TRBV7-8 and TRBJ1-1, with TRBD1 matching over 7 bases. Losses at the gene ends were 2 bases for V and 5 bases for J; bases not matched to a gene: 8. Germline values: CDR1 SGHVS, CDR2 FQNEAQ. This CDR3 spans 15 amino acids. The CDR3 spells CASSLRSGGMTEAFF. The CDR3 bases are TGTGCCAGCAGCTTAAGGTCAGGGGGGATGACTGAAGCTTTCTTT.

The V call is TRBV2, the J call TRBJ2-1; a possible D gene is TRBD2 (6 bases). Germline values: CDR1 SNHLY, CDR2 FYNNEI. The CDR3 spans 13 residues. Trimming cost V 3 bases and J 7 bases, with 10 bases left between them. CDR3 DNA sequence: TGTGCCAGCAGTGACTATCGGGGGAATGAGCAGTTCTTC. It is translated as CASSDYRGNEQFF.

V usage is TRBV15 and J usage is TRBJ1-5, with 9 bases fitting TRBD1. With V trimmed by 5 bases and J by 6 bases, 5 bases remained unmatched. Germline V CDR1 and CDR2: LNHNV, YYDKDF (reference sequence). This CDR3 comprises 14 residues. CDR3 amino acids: CATSETGGAQPQHF. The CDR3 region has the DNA TGTGCCACCAGCGAAACAGGGGGCGCTCAGCCCCAGCATTTT.

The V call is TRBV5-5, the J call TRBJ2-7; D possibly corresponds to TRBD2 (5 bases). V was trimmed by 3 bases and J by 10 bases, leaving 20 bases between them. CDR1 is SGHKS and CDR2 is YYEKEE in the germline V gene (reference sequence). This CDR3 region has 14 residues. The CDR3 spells CASSSGPKARDQYF. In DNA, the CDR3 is TGTGCCAGCAGCTCCGGGCCTAAAGCTCGGGATCAGTACTTC.

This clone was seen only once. CDR3 protein: CASSLSRGNGYTF. CDR3 DNA sequence: TGTGCCAGCAGCCTATCCAGGGGTAATGGCTACACCTTC. V usage is TRBV28 and J usage is TRBJ1-2; D is possibly TRBD1 (6 bases). Germline-derived CDR1 and CDR2 are MDHEN and SYDVKM. The CDR3 runs 13 residues. V dropped 6 bases and J dropped 6 bases, with 14 bases sitting between them.

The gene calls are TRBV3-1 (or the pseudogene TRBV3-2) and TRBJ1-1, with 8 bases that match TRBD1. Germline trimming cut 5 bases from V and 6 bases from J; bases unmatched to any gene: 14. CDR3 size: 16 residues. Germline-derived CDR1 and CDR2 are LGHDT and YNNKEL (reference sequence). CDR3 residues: CASSTRTGWEAAEAFF. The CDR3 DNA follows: TGTGCCAGCAGCACACGGACAGGGTGGGAGGCCGCTGAAGCTTTCTTT.

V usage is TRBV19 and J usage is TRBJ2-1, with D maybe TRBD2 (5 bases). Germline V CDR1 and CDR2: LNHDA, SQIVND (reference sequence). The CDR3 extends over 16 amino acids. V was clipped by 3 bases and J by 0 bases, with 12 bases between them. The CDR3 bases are TGTGCCAGTAGTATTATTACGGGGAGCTCCTACAATGAGCAGTTCTTC. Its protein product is CASSIITGSSYNEQFF.